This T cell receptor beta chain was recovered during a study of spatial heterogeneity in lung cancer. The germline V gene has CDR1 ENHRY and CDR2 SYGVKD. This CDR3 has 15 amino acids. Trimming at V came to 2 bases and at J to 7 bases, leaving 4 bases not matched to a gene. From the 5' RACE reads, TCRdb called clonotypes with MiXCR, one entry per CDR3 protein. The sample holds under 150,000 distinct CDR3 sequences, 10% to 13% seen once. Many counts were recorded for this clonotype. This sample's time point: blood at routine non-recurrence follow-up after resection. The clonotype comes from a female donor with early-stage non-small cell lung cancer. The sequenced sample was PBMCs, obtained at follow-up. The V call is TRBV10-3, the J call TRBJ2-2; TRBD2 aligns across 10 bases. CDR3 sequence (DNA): TGTGCCATCAGTGAGCTAGCGGGAGTCAGCGGGGAGCTGTTTTTT. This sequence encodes CAISELAGVSGELFF.